These 7 T cell receptor beta chains were sequenced from one sample in a study of T cells after yellow fever vaccination (dated by TCRdb to about 2019). The library relied on 5' RACE. The sequencer listed for this sample is Illumina HiSeq 2500. TCRdb trimmed the raw reads at Q25, called clones with MiXCR and kept productive beta chains. Identical CDR3 protein sequences are pooled into one entry, listed with their most common genes and DNA. The sample table shows roughly 340,000 distinct CDR3 sequences, and 8.7% are seen once. The ten largest clones capture 18% of the sample. Interpreted using the paper, the treatment or condition label stands for: live attenuated yellow fever vaccine strain. The specimen comprised PBMCs, sampled on the day of the first yellow fever vaccination. These receptors all come from a man younger than 30 who received the YFV17D yellow fever vaccine.

Many counts were recorded for this clonotype. The rearrangement joins TRBV2 to TRBJ1-5; possibly TRBD1 for D (6 bases). There are 19 residues in the CDR3. The V gene lost 4 bases and the J gene lost 0 bases, with 22 bases spanning the gap. CDR1 and CDR2 from the germline V gene are SNHLY and FYNNEI. CDR3 nucleotides: TGTGCCAGCAGTGCTTTGGCCTGGACAGCCGATTATAGCAATCAGCCCCAGCATTTT. Its translation: CASSALAWTADYSNQPQHF.

A few counts support this clonotype. The chain links TRBV24-1 to TRBJ2-5, with 12 bases aligning to TRBD1. The V gene end was trimmed by 4 bases and the J gene end by 5 bases; junction bases not matched to a gene: 7. The CDR3 spans 16 residues. The germline V gene has CDR1 KGHDR and CDR2 SFDVKD. The CDR3 is CATSEGTGGYMETQYF. The DNA for the CDR3 is TGTGCCACCAGTGAGGGGACAGGGGGCTATATGGAGACCCAGTACTTC.

This clonotype came up a few times. V is TRBV24-1 and J is TRBJ2-2, with a weak D call TRBD1 (6 bases). Germline lookup yields CDR1 KGHDR and CDR2 SFDVKD. This CDR3 is 15 amino acids long. Trimming cost V 3 bases and J 1 base, with 8 bases left between them. CDR3 loop: CATSDPRGNTGELFF. CDR3 bases: TGTGCCACCAGTGATCCCAGGGGGAACACCGGGGAGCTGTTTTTT.

This clonotype was observed a few times. The chain carries TRBV4-3 and TRBJ2-1; D call uncertain. Trimming stripped 1 base from V and 9 bases from J, with 10 bases between. Germline assignment: CDR1 LGHNA and CDR2 YSLEER. The CDR3 covers 13 residues. CDR3 protein: CASSQVMVGEQFF. The CDR3 DNA reads as TGCGCCAGCAGCCAAGTGATGGTTGGTGAGCAGTTCTTC.

A few counts support this clonotype. The chain is built from TRBV10-3 and TRBJ1-2, with D tentatively TRBD1 (5 bases). V shed 4 bases and J shed 5 bases, with 20 bases lying between them. The CDR3 is made up of 16 amino acids. Germline CDR1 and CDR2: ENHRY and SYGVKD. The CDR3 sequence: CAISVGPGQGAYGYTF. The CDR3 DNA sequence: TGTGCCATCAGTGTGGGCCCGGGGCAGGGAGCTTATGGCTACACCTTC.

The rearrangement links TRBV18 to TRBJ1-3; 7 nucleotides line up with TRBD1. The J segment lost 0 bases and the V segment lost 3 bases, leaving 5 bases of the junction unmatched. This CDR3 region has 16 residues. Germline lookup yields CDR1 KGHSH and CDR2 LQKENI. CDR3 DNA: TGTGCCAGCTCACCGACGACAGGGAACTCTGGAAACACCATATATTTT. The encoded protein is CASSPTTGNSGNTIYF.

Worth noting for this clonotype: Germline is not matched at one junction end, which may reflect a read error. This rearrangement joins TRBV5-1 to TRBJ1-2; D unresolved. The CDR3 is made up of 12 amino acids. CDR1 SGHRS and CDR2 YFSETQ come from the germline V gene. In DNA form, the CDR3 reads TGCGCCAGCAGCTTGAAGCAGGATCGGTTGACATTC. The encoded protein is CASSLKQDRLTF.